Listed below are T cell receptor beta chains from one sample, sequenced in a study of cytomegalovirus exposure and HLA in healthy donors. Profiled with immunoSEQ multiplex PCR; TCRdb holds only in-frame clones, not every one. The sample yields 100,000 to 150,000 clones, 74% seen once. The sample consisted of PBMCs. The source of these receptors is a woman between 45 and 65 years old in good health and CMV-seropositive. Both conserved end residues are part of each CDR3. The D gene is left open where the match is weak. Size is stated for part of the rows, as once, few or many counts, or as a class when the clone is expanded.

clone_size: NA
d_call: NA
v_call: TRBV19
j_call: TRBJ2-7
cdr3_aa: CASGANSYEQYF
cdr3_nt: TGTGCCAGTGGGGCCAACTCCTACGAGCAGTACTTC

clone_size: NA
d_call: TRBD1
v_call: TRBV5-1
j_call: TRBJ2-2
cdr3_aa: CASSATGATGELFF
cdr3_nt: TGCGCCAGCAGCGCAACAGGGGCAACCGGGGAGCTGTTTTTT

clone_size: NA
d_call: TRBD1
v_call: TRBV14
j_call: TRBJ1-6
cdr3_aa: CASSQQQGQLHF
cdr3_nt: TGTGCCAGCAGCCAACAACAGGGACAGCTCCACTTT

clone_size: NA
d_call: TRBD1
v_call: TRBV6-5
j_call: TRBJ1-2
cdr3_aa: CASSPRQGQYGYTF
cdr3_nt: TGTGCCAGCAGTCCAAGACAGGGCCAATATGGCTACACCTTC

clone_size: NA
d_call: TRBD1
v_call: TRBV6-5
j_call: TRBJ1-1
cdr3_aa: CASSNRGYTEAFF
cdr3_nt: TGTGCCAGCAGCAACAGGGGCTACACTGAAGCTTTCTTT

clone_size: once
d_call: TRBD1
v_call: TRBV2
j_call: TRBJ1-2
cdr3_aa: CASRRQGGILNYGYTF
cdr3_nt: TGTGCCAGCAGACGACAGGGGGGGATACTTAACTATGGCTACACCTTC

clone_size: NA
d_call: NA
v_call: TRBV19
j_call: TRBJ2-7
cdr3_aa: CASSAQVGPYEQYF
cdr3_nt: TGTGCCAGTAGTGCTCAAGTTGGCCCCTACGAGCAGTACTTC

clone_size: NA
d_call: NA
v_call: TRBV5-6
j_call: TRBJ2-7
cdr3_aa: CASSFGPGRGGYEQYF
cdr3_nt: TGTGCCAGCAGCTTCGGTCCGGGCCGGGGTGGCTACGAGCAGTACTTC

clone_size: few
d_call: TRBD2
v_call: TRBV6-6
j_call: TRBJ2-1
cdr3_aa: CASSYGGGRHNEQFF
cdr3_nt: TGTGCCAGCAGTTACGGCGGGGGGAGACACAATGAGCAGTTCTTC

clone_size: NA
d_call: TRBD1
v_call: TRBV5-8
j_call: TRBJ1-2
cdr3_aa: CASSLGTGEVYGYTF
cdr3_nt: TGTGCCAGCAGCTTGGGGACAGGTGAAGTCTATGGCTACACCTTC

clone_size: NA
d_call: TRBD2
v_call: TRBV29-1
j_call: TRBJ2-3
cdr3_aa: CSVASGGADTQYF
cdr3_nt: TGCAGCGTTGCTAGCGGGGGAGCAGATACGCAGTATTTT

clone_size: NA
d_call: TRBD1
v_call: TRBV7-2
j_call: TRBJ1-1
cdr3_aa: CASSFSGTGEAFF
cdr3_nt: TGTGCCAGCAGCTTTTCCGGGACAGGGGAAGCTTTCTTT

clone_size: NA
d_call: TRBD2
v_call: TRBV12-5
j_call: TRBJ2-7
cdr3_aa: CASAPGLAGGYEQYF
cdr3_nt: TGTGCTAGTGCCCCGGGACTAGCGGGGGGCTACGAGCAGTACTTC

clone_size: few
d_call: NA
v_call: TRBV9
j_call: TRBJ1-3
cdr3_aa: CASSVRSAGNTIYF
cdr3_nt: TGTGCCAGCAGCGTTCGCTCAGCTGGAAACACCATATATTTT

clone_size: NA
d_call: TRBD1
v_call: TRBV6-1
j_call: TRBJ1-5
cdr3_aa: CASSERGGQGVWNQPQHF
cdr3_nt: TGTGCCAGCAGTGAGAGAGGGGGACAGGGAGTATGGAATCAGCCCCAGCATTTT

clone_size: NA
d_call: NA
v_call: TRBV5-1
j_call: TRBJ2-2
cdr3_aa: CASSVSADTGELFF
cdr3_nt: TGCGCCAGCAGTGTTTCCGCGGACACCGGGGAGCTGTTTTTT

clone_size: NA
d_call: TRBD2
v_call: TRBV29-1
j_call: TRBJ2-1
cdr3_aa: CSVERGRSSYNEQFF
cdr3_nt: TGCAGCGTTGAGCGGGGGAGGAGCTCCTACAATGAGCAGTTCTTC

clone_size: NA
d_call: TRBD1
v_call: TRBV4-1
j_call: TRBJ1-5
cdr3_aa: CASSQVEQGGNQPQHF
cdr3_nt: TGCGCCAGCAGCCAAGTAGAACAGGGGGGCAATCAGCCCCAGCATTTT

clone_size: NA
d_call: TRBD1
v_call: TRBV5-1
j_call: TRBJ2-1
cdr3_aa: CASSLGDRGSGEQFF
cdr3_nt: TGCGCCAGCAGCTTGGGGGACAGGGGCAGCGGGGAGCAGTTCTTC

clone_size: NA
d_call: NA
v_call: TRBV11-3
j_call: TRBJ2-2
cdr3_aa: CAGSRERNTGELFF
cdr3_nt: TGTGCCGGCAGCCGAGAACGGAACACCGGGGAGCTGTTTTTT

clone_size: few
d_call: NA
v_call: TRBV6-1
j_call: TRBJ1-1
cdr3_aa: CASSQRPYMNTEAFF
cdr3_nt: TGTGCCAGCAGCCAGCGTCCCTACATGAACACTGAAGCTTTCTTT

clone_size: NA
d_call: TRBD1
v_call: TRBV15
j_call: TRBJ2-5
cdr3_aa: CATSGDRARAQYF
cdr3_nt: TGTGCCACCAGCGGTGACAGGGCTAGGGCCCAGTACTTC

clone_size: NA
d_call: TRBD2
v_call: TRBV5-4
j_call: TRBJ2-7
cdr3_aa: CASSSDLAGQYEQYF
cdr3_nt: TGTGCCAGCAGCTCGGATCTAGCGGGGCAATACGAGCAGTACTTC

clone_size: NA
d_call: NA
v_call: TRBV28
j_call: TRBJ1-1
cdr3_aa: CASITGAEAFF
cdr3_nt: TGTGCCAGCATCACGGGGGCTGAAGCTTTCTTT

clone_size: NA
d_call: TRBD1
v_call: TRBV7-9
j_call: TRBJ2-7
cdr3_aa: CASSWGQAAYEQYF
cdr3_nt: TGTGCCAGCAGCTGGGGACAGGCAGCCTACGAGCAGTACTTC

clone_size: NA
d_call: TRBD1
v_call: TRBV29-1
j_call: TRBJ2-5
cdr3_aa: CSVSLPGGETQYF
cdr3_nt: TGCAGCGTATCGCTACCAGGGGGAGAGACCCAGTACTTC

clone_size: NA
d_call: TRBD1
v_call: TRBV2
j_call: TRBJ1-1
cdr3_aa: CASSEWDRNTEAFF
cdr3_nt: TGTGCCAGCAGTGAATGGGACAGGAACACTGAAGCTTTCTTT

clone_size: NA
d_call: NA
v_call: TRBV21-1
j_call: TRBJ2-7
cdr3_aa: CASSKAFRARGFGSQGSYEQYF
cdr3_nt: TGTGCCAGCAGCAAAGCTTTCAGGGCCAGGGGATTTGGCTCCCAAGGCTCCTACGAGCAGTACTTC

clone_size: few
d_call: NA
v_call: TRBV5-1
j_call: TRBJ2-1
cdr3_aa: CASSLPPGGLDNEQFF
cdr3_nt: TGCGCCAGCAGCTTACCCCCCGGGGGTTTAGACAATGAGCAGTTCTTC

clone_size: few
d_call: TRBD1
v_call: TRBV5-1
j_call: TRBJ2-5
cdr3_aa: CASRGSTGGMGETQYF
cdr3_nt: TGCGCCAGCAGGGGATCTACAGGGGGAATGGGAGAGACCCAGTACTTC

clone_size: NA
d_call: NA
v_call: TRBV20-1
j_call: TRBJ2-7
cdr3_aa: CSAALGLEQYF
cdr3_nt: TGCAGTGCAGCACTAGGACTCGAGCAGTACTTC

clone_size: NA
d_call: NA
v_call: TRBV5-1
j_call: TRBJ1-5
cdr3_aa: CASSLRGRPVNQPQHF
cdr3_nt: TGCGCCAGCAGCTTGCGAGGTCGGCCAGTTAATCAGCCCCAGCATTTT

clone_size: NA
d_call: NA
v_call: TRBV12-5
j_call: TRBJ2-5
cdr3_aa: CASGLVSMGGGQETQYF
cdr3_nt: TGTGCTAGTGGTTTGGTTTCAATGGGAGGCGGCCAAGAGACCCAGTACTTC

clone_size: NA
d_call: TRBD1
v_call: TRBV6-4
j_call: TRBJ2-2
cdr3_aa: CASRQGANTGELFF
cdr3_nt: TGTGCCAGTCGACAGGGGGCGAACACCGGGGAGCTGTTTTTT

clone_size: few
d_call: TRBD2
v_call: TRBV4-2
j_call: TRBJ2-4
cdr3_aa: CASSQAGLDVYIQYF
cdr3_nt: TGTGCCAGCAGCCAAGCAGGACTAGATGTATACATTCAGTACTTC

clone_size: NA
d_call: TRBD2
v_call: TRBV19
j_call: TRBJ2-5
cdr3_aa: CASNSGGAAETQYF
cdr3_nt: TGTGCCAGCAATAGCGGGGGGGCCGCGGAGACCCAGTACTTC

clone_size: NA
d_call: TRBD2
v_call: TRBV4-2
j_call: TRBJ2-2
cdr3_aa: CASGAEPNTGELFF
cdr3_nt: TGTGCGAGCGGGGCAGAACCTAACACCGGGGAGCTGTTTTTT

clone_size: NA
d_call: NA
v_call: TRBV30
j_call: TRBJ1-1
cdr3_aa: CAWDRMNTEAFF
cdr3_nt: TGTGCCTGGGACAGGATGAACACTGAAGCTTTCTTT

clone_size: NA
d_call: NA
v_call: TRBV7-9
j_call: TRBJ1-2
cdr3_aa: CASSLNGATNYGYTF
cdr3_nt: TGTGCCAGCAGCCTAAATGGGGCAACTAACTATGGCTACACCTTC

clone_size: NA
d_call: NA
v_call: TRBV19
j_call: TRBJ1-6
cdr3_aa: CASSARGSYNSPLHF
cdr3_nt: TGTGCCAGTAGTGCCCGGGGCTCCTATAATTCACCCCTCCACTTT

clone_size: NA
d_call: TRBD2
v_call: TRBV11-3
j_call: TRBJ2-5
cdr3_aa: CASTSGGGGETQYF
cdr3_nt: TGTGCCAGCACGTCCGGGGGGGGCGGAGAGACCCAGTACTTC

clone_size: NA
d_call: TRBD2
v_call: TRBV5-1
j_call: TRBJ2-7
cdr3_aa: CASSLAGSYEQYF
cdr3_nt: TGCGCCAGCAGCTTAGCGGGGTCCTACGAGCAGTACTTC

clone_size: NA
d_call: NA
v_call: TRBV19
j_call: TRBJ2-5
cdr3_aa: CASSIGGGPETQYF
cdr3_nt: TGTGCCAGTAGTATAGGTGGAGGGCCAGAGACCCAGTACTTC

clone_size: once
d_call: TRBD1
v_call: TRBV19
j_call: TRBJ1-1
cdr3_aa: CASRRDRGPEAFF
cdr3_nt: TGTGCCAGTAGGAGGGACAGGGGGCCTGAAGCTTTCTTT

clone_size: NA
d_call: NA
v_call: TRBV5-1
j_call: TRBJ2-4
cdr3_aa: CASSLEGVGNIQYF
cdr3_nt: TGCGCCAGCAGCTTGGAAGGGGTTGGTAACATTCAGTACTTC

clone_size: NA
d_call: NA
v_call: TRBV5-6
j_call: TRBJ2-7
cdr3_aa: CASSFGTFLGGEQYF
cdr3_nt: TGTGCCAGCAGCTTCGGAACCTTCCTTGGGGGCGAGCAGTACTTC

clone_size: NA
d_call: NA
v_call: TRBV5-4
j_call: TRBJ1-5
cdr3_aa: CASSFSCYSNQPQHF
cdr3_nt: TGTGCCAGCAGCTTCTCGTGTTATAGCAATCAGCCCCAGCATTTT

clone_size: NA
d_call: TRBD2
v_call: TRBV9
j_call: TRBJ2-5
cdr3_aa: CASSRGSTRGGQETQYF
cdr3_nt: TGTGCCAGCAGCAGGGGATCGACGCGGGGGGGACAGGAGACCCAGTACTTC

clone_size: NA
d_call: TRBD1
v_call: TRBV5-1
j_call: TRBJ1-1
cdr3_aa: CASSFRTGDTEAFF
cdr3_nt: TGCGCCAGCAGCTTTAGGACAGGGGACACTGAAGCTTTCTTT

clone_size: NA
d_call: TRBD2
v_call: TRBV29-1
j_call: TRBJ2-1
cdr3_aa: CSWSVAGGLNEQFF
cdr3_nt: TGCAGCTGGAGCGTAGCGGGGGGGCTCAATGAGCAGTTCTTC

clone_size: NA
d_call: NA
v_call: TRBV10-3
j_call: TRBJ1-1
cdr3_aa: CAISESIQGEAFF
cdr3_nt: TGTGCCATCAGTGAGTCGATACAGGGTGAAGCTTTCTTT

clone_size: few
d_call: NA
v_call: TRBV18
j_call: TRBJ2-5
cdr3_aa: CASSPLVRGQETQYF
cdr3_nt: TGTGCCAGCTCACCGCTCGTAAGGGGCCAGGAGACCCAGTACTTC

clone_size: NA
d_call: TRBD1
v_call: TRBV2
j_call: TRBJ2-7
cdr3_aa: CASSGDRDPYEQYF
cdr3_nt: TGTGCCAGCAGTGGGGACAGGGATCCCTACGAGCAGTACTTC

clone_size: NA
d_call: NA
v_call: TRBV5-1
j_call: TRBJ2-5
cdr3_aa: CASSLGRETQYF
cdr3_nt: TGCGCCAGCAGCTTAGGGAGAGAGACCCAGTACTTC